This T cell receptor beta chain derives from a study of T cells in Graves' hyperthyroidism and ophthalmopathy (dated by TCRdb to between 2018 and 2021). Context from the whole study: To identify distinguishing TCR V-J signatures, a discovery cohort of about 100 patients was used, comprising 43 with Graves' ophthalmopathy and some 60 with stable Graves' hyperthyroidism. The paper describes TCR Vbeta CDR3 sequencing of 135 peripheral blood samples, made up of about 41 ophthalmopathy patients, around 78 hyperthyroidism patients and 17 progressor patients. Following sampling, methimazole starting at 30 mg daily was given to hyperthyroidism patients, and high-dose intravenous methylprednisolone was given to ophthalmopathy patients. The roughly 100 discovery patients were randomly split 7:3 into training and test sets. In about six Graves' hyperthyroidism patients, the study also compared T-cell repertoires from thyroid tissue with T-cell repertoires from blood. Prospective prediction of ophthalmopathy was tested in an independent validation cohort consisting of roughly 20 hyperthyroidism patients and approximately 16 patients who later progressed to ophthalmopathy.

Stable Graves' hyperthyroidism was defined as the absence of progression to ophthalmopathy over 18 months of follow-up. Hyperthyroidism patients were newly diagnosed, with disease duration under 2 months, and aged 18 to 65 years. The study excluded patients with uncontrolled infections, other autoimmune diseases, pregnancy or lactation. Clinical symptoms, serum thyroxine and TRAb, thyroid ultrasound, and orbital computed tomography formed the basis for the diagnoses. Total RNA was extracted using Trizol reagent, and RNA quality was assessed on an Agilent 2100 Bioanalyzer. In the case of this clonotype: Its recognized antigen is unknown. No base quality information exists; no much larger clone differs at one position.

Overall study results and their limits: Ophthalmopathy was separated from stable hyperthyroidism by a 13 V-J signature model, with approximately 89% sensitivity and about 81% specificity obtained in cross-validation and 80%/75% obtained in testing. In validation, the model predicted progression to ophthalmopathy with approximately 71% sensitivity and less than 75% specificity, a median of around six months before onset. Most expanded thyroid clonotypes (frequency above 0.001) were also detected in blood, a finding suggesting that blood repertoires may reflect thyroid immune responses. No statistical method was used to fix the sample size in advance, and group allocation was not hidden from the investigators.

The TCR beta CDR3 regions were amplified from RNA transcripts. The first round of RT-PCR for the TCR CDR3 was performed with the HTBI primer set and the Qiagen OneStep RT-PCR kit. A second multiplex PCR round built the libraries, followed by size selection and purification. The libraries were sequenced on an Illumina HiSeq2000 using paired-end 100 bp reads. As for the original processing: Raw data were processed with SOAPnuke, discarding reads with adapters, uncalled bases, mean Phred below 15, or no exact constant-primer or identifier match. COPE v1.2.5 was used to merge high-quality paired reads, and clonotypes were defined as unique nucleotide sequences. MiTCR v1.1 was used to align the clonotypes against IMGT TRBV, TRBD and TRBJ reference segments. Analysis was restricted to V-J combinations with a frequency above 0.0001, which covered about 99% of repertoires. The TCS score was defined as the ratio of F50 (clonal expansion) to E x V (chaos), calculated using BLOSUM62-based TCRdist between CDR3 peptides within each V-J. Welch's t-statistics and random forest reduced 500 to 650 V-J features to 10 to 15, which were used in a naive Bayes classifier (R e1071). Thyroid-blood repertoire similarity was quantified with the Morisita-Horn index. The raw public data were reprocessed by TCRdb itself: fastp quality trimming at Q25, MiXCR clonotype calling, in-frame beta chains only. Here each entry gathers all rows of one CDR3 protein and keeps the most common genes and DNA. TCRdb's processing, not the authors' own work, is the source of the V and J calls. This sample has fewer than 750,000 distinct CDR3 sequences in its table, and around 45% of those were observed once. About 7.8% of the sample is taken by the ten largest.

The CDR3 contains 13 residues, cysteine and phenylalanine counted. Of all the DNA, just the CDR3 is kept, 39 bases in frame from base 1. V is cut by 8 bases and J by 1 base, and the space between the germline ends is 14 bases. CDR1 and CDR2 (SQVTM, ANQGSEA) derive from the germline V gene. The sequencing input was peripheral blood or thyroid tissue (not recorded which). The chain is assembled from TRBV29-1 and TRBJ1-2; a tentative D call is TRBD1 (6 bases match). This receptor was obtained from a woman aged 18-29 years with Graves' hyperthyroidism. The CDR3 corresponds to CSLVEGVNYGYTF. The nucleotides are TGCAGCTTAGTAGAGGGGGTTAACTATGGCTACACCTTC. Here the CDR3 is joined to the reference TRBV29-1 and TRBJ1-2 genes, and the full variable domain is: SAVISQKPSRDICQRGTSLTIQCQVDSQVTMMFWYRQQPGQSLTLIATANQGSEATYESGFVIDKFPISRPNLTFSTLTVSNMSPEDSSIYLCSLVEGVNYGYTFGSGTRLTVV.